The 22 T cell receptor beta chains in this list originate from one sample, sequenced in a study of CD8 T cells in ankylosing spondylitis. The study's findings and limits: Among TCR beta sequences, a motif of about 8 highly homologous variants appeared characteristic of ankylosing spondylitis blood.

Their recognized antigens are unknown. TCRdb re-called the 5' RACE reads with MiXCR, one entry per CDR3 protein. The table lists under 850,000 distinct CDR3 sequences, 19% of them singletons. The specimen sequenced was blood, either unsorted or a sorted T cell fraction (not recorded which). Every receptor here comes from a male donor with ankylosing spondylitis.

The rearrangement links TRBV29-1 to TRBJ2-7; 8 bases are a match to TRBD2. Germline loops: CDR1 SQVTM, CDR2 ANQGSEA. V dropped 1 base and J dropped 1; count of bases not matched to a gene: 6. The CDR3 sequence is 15 residues long. CDR3: CSVEGSGSRSYEQYF. For the CDR3, the DNA is TGCAGCGTTGAAGGGAGCGGGAGTAGGTCCTACGAGCAGTACTTC.

There are a few counts of this clonotype. The genes are TRBV18 and TRBJ2-6, with D uncertain. Germline V gene data show CDR1 as KGHSH and CDR2 as LQKENI. V was pared by 2 bases and J by 0 bases, with 8 bases between. CDR3 length: 16 residues. The CDR3 region is CASSPNSPSGANVLTF. CDR3 nucleotide sequence: TGTGCCAGCTCACCAAACAGCCCCTCTGGGGCCAACGTCCTGACTTTC.

The chain is built from TRBV7-2 and TRBJ2-3; the D gene is possibly TRBD2 (5 bases). The CDR3 covers 15 residues. Germline values: CDR1 SGHTA, CDR2 FQGNSA. Trimming cost V 5 bases and J 3 bases, with 15 bases left between them. The CDR3 loop is CASSRDGTLTDTQYF. The CDR3 DNA sequence: TGTGCCAGCAGCCGGGATGGAACTTTGACAGATACGCAGTATTTT. Drawing the rest from reference TRBV7-2 and TRBJ2-3, the complete variable domain is GAGVSQSPSNKVTEKGKDVELRCDPISGHTALYWYRQSLGQGLEFLIYFQGNSAPDKSGLPSDRFSAERTGGSVSTLTIQRTQQEDSAVYLCASSRDGTLTDTQYFGPGTRLTVL.

V is TRBV4-3 and J is TRBJ2-1, with 8 nucleotides matching TRBD2. The CDR3 totals 16 residues. After removal of 5 bases from V and 4 bases from J, the junction contained 10 bases not matched to a gene. Germline assignment: CDR1 LGHNA and CDR2 YSLEER. The CDR3 here is CASSSTTSALYNEQFF. As DNA, the CDR3 is TGCGCCAGCAGCTCCACGACTAGCGCCCTATACAATGAGCAGTTCTTC.

This sequence joins TRBV19 and TRBJ1-1; 10 positions agree with TRBD1. CDR3 size: 17 residues. V was clipped by 6 bases and J by 4 bases; unmatched bases: 14. Germline V gives CDR1 LNHDA, CDR2 SQIVND (reference sequence). The CDR3 DNA is TGTGCCAGTAGCAGACAGGGGGCCAGTGTTGCTCGCACTGAAGCTTTCTTT. It is translated as CASSRQGASVARTEAFF.

This clonotype was detected many times. The rearrangement links TRBV11-2 to TRBJ2-4, with TRBD1 as a possible D gene (5 bases). Germline loops: CDR1 SGHAT, CDR2 FQNNGV. The V gene lost 5 bases and the J gene lost 11 bases, with 10 bases spanning the gap. There are 11 residues in the CDR3. This CDR3 is CASSPSTVQYF. CDR3 coding DNA: TGTGCCAGCAGCCCATCGACAGTTCAGTACTTC.

The chain recombines TRBV20-1 with TRBJ2-5; TRBD2 matches 14 bases. The length of the CDR3 is 17 residues. CDR1 is DFQATT, CDR2 SNEGSKA, per germline (reference sequence). The J segment lost 0 bases and the V segment lost 2 bases, leaving 5 bases of the junction unmatched. CDR3 amino acids: CSARPTSGGAYQETQYF. The CDR3 DNA is TGCAGTGCTAGACCGACTAGCGGGGGGGCGTACCAAGAGACCCAGTACTTC.

V usage is TRBV10-3 and J usage is TRBJ1-1; 11 bases line up with TRBD1. CDR3 length equals 14 residues. V lost 10 bases to trimming and J lost 1 base; unmatched junction nucleotides: 5. Germline assignment: CDR1 ENHRY and CDR2 SYGVKD. The CDR3 loop reads CATGQGASNTEAFF. DNA for the CDR3: TGTGCCACCGGACAGGGGGCTTCGAACACTGAAGCTTTCTTT.

The V gene is TRBV20-1, the J gene TRBJ2-3; 7 nucleotides align to TRBD2. This CDR3 is 14 amino acids long. CDR1 is DFQATT and CDR2 is SNEGSKA in the germline V gene (reference sequence). V was pared by 5 bases and J by 1 base, with 6 bases of the junction left unmatched. CDR3 protein: CSAFSGSGTDTQYF. Written as DNA, the CDR3 is TGCAGTGCTTTTAGCGGGTCTGGCACAGATACGCAGTATTTT.

The rearrangement uses TRBV21-1 and TRBJ1-1; TRBD1 is the table's D call, not checked against the DNA. TRBV21-1 is shown as a pseudogene. CDR3 length: 20 amino acids. CDR3 in amino acids: CASSKAGEWGRTGRNTEAFF. The CDR3 coding sequence is TGTGCCAGCAGCAAAGCGGGAGAGTGGGGGCGTACCGGGAGGAACACTGAAGCTTTCTTT.

The chain recombines TRBV4-1 with TRBJ1-6; D is perhaps TRBD1 (6 bases). CDR1 and CDR2 from the germline V gene are MGHRA and YSYEKL. The ends were cut back, 3 bases at V and 0 bases at J, with 15 bases in the middle. This CDR3 has 18 amino acids. CDR3 in DNA: TGCGCCAGCAGCCACACCCGACAGGATAGCTCCTATAATTCACCCCTCCACTTT. The encoded protein is CASSHTRQDSSYNSPLHF.

The V gene is TRBV9, the J gene TRBJ2-1, with a weak D call TRBD2 (6 bases). Germline-derived CDR1 and CDR2 are SGDLS and YYNGEE. This CDR3 has 19 amino acids. V dropped 0 bases and J dropped 0 bases, with 19 bases sitting between them. DNA of the CDR3: TGTGCCAGCAGCGTAGCCCAGCCCGGAGGGATAAGCTCCTACAATGAGCAGTTCTTC. This translates into CASSVAQPGGISSYNEQFF. Looking up the rest from reference TRBV9 and TRBJ2-1 gives the full variable domain: DSGVTQTPKHLITATGQRVTLRCSPRSGDLSVYWYQQSLDQGLQFLIQYYNGEERAKGNILERFSAQQFPDLHSELNLSSLELGDSALYFCASSVAQPGGISSYNEQFFGPGTRLTVL.

The chain combines TRBV7-3 with TRBJ2-1; 10 nucleotides align to TRBD2. The V and J ends lost 5 bases and 4 bases, in that order; junction bases with no gene match: 5. The CDR3 has 15 residues. Germline V gene sequence: CDR1 SGHTA, CDR2 FQGTGA. The CDR3 coding sequence is TGTGCCAGCAGCCAAACTAGCGGGACTTACAATGAGCAGTTCTTC. It codes for CASSQTSGTYNEQFF.

J is TRBJ2-5 and V is TRBV3-1; D call uncertain. V lost 1 base to trimming and J lost 4 bases, with 10 bases between them. Germline loops: CDR1 LGHDT, CDR2 YNNKEL (reference sequence). The CDR3 is 14 residues long. CDR3 sequence reads: CASSQAGFAETQYF. The CDR3 region has the DNA TGTGCCAGCAGCCAAGCTGGTTTTGCAGAGACCCAGTACTTC.

This clonotype was counted between two and nine times. This chain joins TRBV7-8 and TRBJ2-2, with TRBD1 as a possible D gene (6 bases). V was cut by 5 bases and J by 6 bases, with 16 bases left in between. The CDR3 is 15 residues long. Germline CDR1 is SGHVS and CDR2 is FQNEAQ. The CDR3 here is CASSGWQGRSGELFF. The CDR3 region has the DNA TGTGCCAGCAGCGGATGGCAGGGGCGGTCCGGGGAGCTGTTTTTT.

This chain connects TRBV27 to TRBJ2-7; the D gene is possibly TRBD2 (5 bases). The germline CDR1 and CDR2 sequences are MNHEY and SMNVEV (reference sequence). The CDR3 has 15 residues. Trimming pared 2 bases from V and 3 bases from J, leaving 14 bases between. The CDR3 DNA follows: TGTGCCAGCAGTTTAGGGAAACTAGGTCTCTACGAGCAGTACTTC. Protein product: CASSLGKLGLYEQYF.

CDR3 coding DNA: TGCAGCGTTGTAGCGGGAGGGGGCGGTGAGCAGTTCTTC. This encodes CSVVAGGGGEQFF. V usage is TRBV29-1 and J usage is TRBJ2-1, with 11 bases identical to TRBD2. CDR3 length: 13 residues. V was pared by 4 bases and J by 9 bases, with 5 bases of the junction left unmatched. CDR1 is SQVTM, CDR2 ANQGSEA, per germline.

The chain employs TRBV5-1 and TRBJ2-3; TRBD1 agrees at 11 bases. Germline V CDR1 and CDR2: SGHRS, YFSETQ. There are 17 residues in the CDR3. V dropped 1 base and J dropped 3; count of bases not matched to a gene: 7. The CDR3 spells CASSLRGQGASTDTQYF. The CDR3, as DNA: TGCGCCAGCAGCTTGCGCGGACAGGGGGCTTCGACAGATACGCAGTATTTT.

This clonotype has a handful of counts. The chain links TRBV15 to TRBJ2-2; no reliable D call. V lost 0 bases to trimming and J lost 3 bases, with 17 bases between them. This CDR3 has 18 amino acids. Looked up from germline, CDR1 is LNHNV and CDR2 is YYDKDF (reference sequence). The CDR3 loop reads CATSRDRTATGDTGELFF. The CDR3 DNA sequence: TGTGCCACCAGCAGAGATCGGACCGCCACCGGCGACACCGGGGAGCTGTTTTTT.

This clonotype was picked up a small number of times. The chain links TRBV7-2 to TRBJ2-2; D is perhaps TRBD1 (6 bases). The germline V gene encodes CDR1 SGHTA and CDR2 FQGNSA. This CDR3 spans 16 amino acids. Trimming took off 7 bases at V and 2 bases at J, with 17 bases between the two ends. CDR3 region: CASTSPRGINTGELFF. Here the CDR3 DNA reads TGTGCCAGCACCAGCCCTAGGGGGATAAACACCGGGGAGCTGTTTTTT.

This clonotype occurred a few times. The chain is built from TRBV5-6 and TRBJ2-2; the match to TRBD2 covers 8 bases. CDR1 is SGHDT, CDR2 YYEEEE, per germline. Losses at the gene ends were 5 bases for V and 0 bases for J; bases not matched to a gene: 3. CDR3 length equals 15 residues. CDR3 sequence (DNA): TGTGCCAGCAGAAAGCGGGGGACGAACACCGGGGAGCTGTTTTTT. Protein sequence: CASRKRGTNTGELFF.

This clonotype appeared a few times. The CDR3 DNA sequence: TGCAGCGTTGCTCGCGGGACTAGCGGAAACTACGAGCAGTACTTC. Its protein product is CSVARGTSGNYEQYF. The J gene is TRBJ2-7, the V gene TRBV29-1; 11 bases line up with TRBD2. With V trimmed by 4 bases and J by 3 bases, 8 bases remained unmatched. CDR1 SQVTM and CDR2 ANQGSEA come from the germline V gene. There are 15 residues in the CDR3.